These T cell receptor beta chains were read from a single sample in a study of blood T cell repertoires in COVID-19. Assay: immunoSEQ multiplex PCR; the TCRdb copy retains only in-frame clones and omits some. The repertoire consists of over 55,000 clones, with roughly 80% occurring once and the leading ten covering 22%. The sequencing sample was made of peripheral blood. Receptors were obtained from a woman aged 55-69 years with acute or convalescent COVID-19. The CDR3 runs from the conserved cysteine through the conserved F or W. The D gene is left open where the match is weak. Expanded clones are given a class, and other clones once, few, many or no size at all.

clone_size: .; d_call: .; v_call: TRBV6-5; j_call: TRBJ2-7; cdr3_nt: TGTGCCAGTGGGGACATCGGATACGAGCAGTACTTC; cdr3_aa: CASGDIGYEQYF
clone_size: few; d_call: TRBD1; v_call: TRBV5-4; j_call: TRBJ1-2; cdr3_nt: TGTGCCAGCAGCGCCCGGACAGGGTTACTTTATGGCTACACCTTC; cdr3_aa: CASSARTGLLYGYTF
clone_size: .; d_call: TRBD1; v_call: TRBV19; j_call: TRBJ1-5; cdr3_nt: TGTGCGGGGGGACAGGGGTTGGGTCAGCCCCAGCATTTT; cdr3_aa: CAGGQGLGQPQHF
clone_size: .; d_call: TRBD1; v_call: TRBV4-1; j_call: TRBJ2-7; cdr3_nt: TGCGCCAGCAGCCCTTCTCAGGGGGCTTCCTACGAGCAGTACTTC; cdr3_aa: CASSPSQGASYEQYF
clone_size: few; d_call: .; v_call: TRBV20-1; j_call: TRBJ1-1; cdr3_nt: TGCAGTGTCGGGTCGGCCACTGAAGCTTTCTTT; cdr3_aa: CSVGSATEAFF
clone_size: .; d_call: .; v_call: TRBV12-3/TRBV12-4; j_call: TRBJ1-2; cdr3_nt: TGTGCCAGCAGTTTAGGCGGAGGGGACGGCTACACCTTC; cdr3_aa: CASSLGGGDGYTF
clone_size: .; d_call: .; v_call: TRBV6-5; j_call: TRBJ2-7; cdr3_nt: TGTGCCAGCAGCTTCTCGGGGGTAGGCGAGCAGTACTTC; cdr3_aa: CASSFSGVGEQYF
clone_size: medium-sized; d_call: .; v_call: TRBV6-2/TRBV6-3; j_call: TRBJ1-5; cdr3_nt: TGTGCCAGCAGTTCGGCGGCGGGCAATCAGCCCCAGCATTTT; cdr3_aa: CASSSAAGNQPQHF
clone_size: .; d_call: .; v_call: TRBV6-5; j_call: TRBJ1-3; cdr3_nt: TGTGCCAGCAGTCAGGGGCCGTCGTCGGGAAACACCATATATTTT; cdr3_aa: CASSQGPSSGNTIYF
clone_size: .; d_call: .; v_call: TRBV11-2; j_call: TRBJ2-3; cdr3_nt: TGTGCCAGCAGCTTCCTAGCGCAAAGCACAGATACGCAGTATTTT; cdr3_aa: CASSFLAQSTDTQYF
clone_size: .; d_call: .; v_call: TRBV6-5; j_call: TRBJ1-4; cdr3_nt: TGTGCCAGCAGTTCCGACATTGCAACTAATGAAAAACTGTTTTTT; cdr3_aa: CASSSDIATNEKLFF
clone_size: .; d_call: .; v_call: TRBV13; j_call: TRBJ2-2; cdr3_nt: TGTGCCAGCAGGAGAGGGGGCACCGGGGAGCTGTTTTTT; cdr3_aa: CASRRGGTGELFF
clone_size: .; d_call: .; v_call: TRBV27; j_call: TRBJ2-7; cdr3_nt: TGTGCCAGCCGGGACGGGAGCTCCTACGAGCAGTACTTC; cdr3_aa: CASRDGSSYEQYF
clone_size: many; d_call: .; v_call: TRBV7-9; j_call: TRBJ1-6; cdr3_nt: TGTGCCAGCAGCCCCGGGAGCTCCTATAATTCACCCCTCCACTTT; cdr3_aa: CASSPGSSYNSPLHF
clone_size: .; d_call: .; v_call: TRBV19; j_call: TRBJ2-1; cdr3_nt: TGTGCCACCGGGGGGCCGAGCTCCTACAATGAGCAGTTCTTC; cdr3_aa: CATGGPSSYNEQFF
clone_size: many; d_call: TRBD1; v_call: TRBV19; j_call: TRBJ1-5; cdr3_nt: TGTGCCAGTAGTGAACAGACAGGGGGCAATCAGCCCCAGCATTTT; cdr3_aa: CASSEQTGGNQPQHF
clone_size: few; d_call: .; v_call: TRBV13; j_call: TRBJ2-7; cdr3_nt: TGTGCCAGCAGCTTAGAACGAGGGTTCACCTACGAGCAGTACTTC; cdr3_aa: CASSLERGFTYEQYF
clone_size: once; d_call: .; v_call: TRBV19; j_call: TRBJ1-2; cdr3_nt: TGTGCCAGTAGTCCACGGACAGACTTGAACGATGGCTACACCTTC; cdr3_aa: CASSPRTDLNDGYTF
clone_size: .; d_call: TRBD1; v_call: TRBV6-5; j_call: TRBJ2-7; cdr3_nt: TGTGCCAGCGGCTCGGGACAGGGTTCTGCCGAGCAGTACTTC; cdr3_aa: CASGSGQGSAEQYF
clone_size: .; d_call: TRBD1; v_call: TRBV4-1; j_call: TRBJ1-2; cdr3_nt: TGCGCCAGCAGCCAAGATGAGGGGGCGCGTTATGGCTACACCTTC; cdr3_aa: CASSQDEGARYGYTF
clone_size: .; d_call: TRBD2; v_call: TRBV20-1; j_call: TRBJ2-1; cdr3_nt: TGCAGTGCTAGTGGACTAGCGGGCGCGCGTAGCTCCTACAATGAGCAGTTCTTC; cdr3_aa: CSASGLAGARSSYNEQFF
clone_size: .; d_call: TRBD1; v_call: TRBV30; j_call: TRBJ1-1; cdr3_nt: TGTGCCTGGAGGGCAGGGGGTTGGATGAACACTGAAGCTTTCTTT; cdr3_aa: CAWRAGGWMNTEAFF
clone_size: .; d_call: .; v_call: TRBV6-5; j_call: TRBJ1-5; cdr3_nt: TGTGCCAGCAGGGGAGCGAGCGTGGCCCAGCATTTT; cdr3_aa: CASRGASVAQHF
clone_size: .; d_call: .; v_call: TRBV18; j_call: TRBJ2-5; cdr3_nt: TGTGCCATCCTTGGGGAAGCAGGGGCGCAAGAGACCCAGTACTTC; cdr3_aa: CAILGEAGAQETQYF
clone_size: few; d_call: TRBD1; v_call: TRBV3-1/TRBV3-2; j_call: TRBJ1-2; cdr3_nt: TGTGCCAGCAGCCCGGGACAGGTCTATGGCTACACCTTC; cdr3_aa: CASSPGQVYGYTF
clone_size: .; d_call: TRBD2; v_call: TRBV27; j_call: TRBJ2-7; cdr3_nt: TGTGCCAGCACAGCGGGGAACTCCTACGAGCAGTACTTC; cdr3_aa: CASTAGNSYEQYF
clone_size: few; d_call: .; v_call: TRBV5-1; j_call: TRBJ1-4; cdr3_nt: TGCGCCAGCAGCTTAGGAGGGCCAACTAATGAAAAACTGTTTTTT; cdr3_aa: CASSLGGPTNEKLFF
clone_size: .; d_call: TRBD1; v_call: TRBV19; j_call: TRBJ2-1; cdr3_nt: TGTGCCAGTAGTATAGGGACAGGGGTGTACGAGCAGTTCTTC; cdr3_aa: CASSIGTGVYEQFF
clone_size: once; d_call: .; v_call: TRBV2; j_call: TRBJ2-3; cdr3_nt: TGTGCCAGCAGTGTATGGGGGCCCGATACGCAGTATTTT; cdr3_aa: CASSVWGPDTQYF
clone_size: .; d_call: .; v_call: TRBV27; j_call: TRBJ1-2; cdr3_nt: TGTGCCAGCAGTTTATCGATTACAAACCACTATGGCTACACCTTC; cdr3_aa: CASSLSITNHYGYTF
clone_size: .; d_call: TRBD1; v_call: TRBV6-6; j_call: TRBJ2-7; cdr3_nt: TGTGCCAGCAGTTACTCCGGGACAGGGGCGGCCGAGCAGTACTTC; cdr3_aa: CASSYSGTGAAEQYF
clone_size: .; d_call: .; v_call: TRBV7-9; j_call: TRBJ1-1; cdr3_nt: TGTGCCAGCAGCCCCAGCGCTGAAGCTTTCTTT; cdr3_aa: CASSPSAEAFF
clone_size: .; d_call: TRBD2; v_call: TRBV5-4; j_call: TRBJ2-3; cdr3_nt: TGTGCCAGCAGCTTGGCGTTCGGGACTAGCGGGGGTAAAGATACGCAGTATTTT; cdr3_aa: CASSLAFGTSGGKDTQYF
clone_size: .; d_call: .; v_call: TRBV12-3/TRBV12-4; j_call: TRBJ1-3; cdr3_nt: TGTGCCAGCGCCTCGGGGGCTGGAAACACCATATATTTT; cdr3_aa: CASASGAGNTIYF
clone_size: .; d_call: .; v_call: TRBV27; j_call: TRBJ1-1; cdr3_nt: TGTGCCAGCAGTTTCAGGGAATCAGGGAACACTGAAGCTTTCTTT; cdr3_aa: CASSFRESGNTEAFF
clone_size: .; d_call: .; v_call: TRBV24-1; j_call: TRBJ2-2; cdr3_nt: TGTGCCACCAGTGACCCGGGACTTCCTGCTTCTGGGGAGCTGTTTTTT; cdr3_aa: CATSDPGLPASGELFF
clone_size: .; d_call: TRBD1; v_call: TRBV4-1; j_call: TRBJ1-1; cdr3_nt: TGCGCCAGCAGCCAGACAGGGGGCTTAACTGAAGCTTTCTTT; cdr3_aa: CASSQTGGLTEAFF